These 14 T cell receptor beta chains share one sample of origin, sequenced in a study of T cells in Graves' hyperthyroidism and ophthalmopathy. TCR beta CDR3 region amplification was performed from RNA transcripts. When the TCR CDR3 underwent first-round RT-PCR, the HTBI primer set was used. TCRdb fed the multiplex PCR reads into MiXCR, producing one record per CDR3 protein. The sample shows approximately 300,000 distinct CDR3 sequences, about 17% of them seen only once. Material for sequencing was blood. These receptor sequences come from a woman aged 60 to 75 with Graves' ophthalmopathy.

This clonotype was counted only a few times. A much bigger clone sits one base away, suggesting this may be a read error. This chain links TRBV2 with TRBJ1-1; D gene uncertain. The germline V gene has CDR1 SNHLY and CDR2 FYNNEI. The CDR3 length is 13 residues. The CDR3 DNA reads TGTGCCAGCAGTGCTTTGATTCTAGCTGAAGCTCTCTTT. Protein: CASSALILAEALF.

This clonotype was seen many times. The chain joins TRBV7-9 to TRBJ2-1; 7 bases map to TRBD1. With V trimmed by 5 bases and J by 8 bases, 3 bases remained unmatched. Germline loops: CDR1 SEHNR, CDR2 FQNEAQ (reference sequence). This CDR3 spans 12 amino acids. The CDR3 sequence is CASSQGGYEQFF. As DNA, the CDR3 is TGTGCCAGCAGCCAAGGGGGCTATGAGCAGTTCTTC.

This clonotype appeared many times. V is TRBV5-1 and J is TRBJ1-1; 9 bases match TRBD1. The CDR3 has 16 residues. Germline V gene lookup returns CDR1 SGHRS and CDR2 YFSETQ. The V segment lost 6 bases and the J segment 5 bases; nucleotides outside the gene matches: 14. In DNA, the CDR3 is TGCGCCAGCACCCTTGGCGGACGGGACAGGGTGACTGAAGCTTTCTTT. Protein: CASTLGGRDRVTEAFF.

This clonotype was seen repeatedly, ten times or more. CDR3 coding DNA: TGTGCCAGCAGTCCTCTTTCGATCGGGACGTCCTCCTATGGCTACACCTTC. Protein: CASSPLSIGTSSYGYTF. The chain is built from TRBV6-2 or TRBV6-3 and TRBJ1-2; D might be TRBD1 (5 bases). Trimming took off 5 bases at V and 4 bases at J, with 23 bases between the two ends. This CDR3 comprises 17 residues. CDR1 is MNHEY and CDR2 is SVGEGT in the germline V gene.

This clonotype showed up many times. The CDR3 reads CATSMAGRYEQYF. CDR3 in DNA: TGTGCCACCTCGATGGCGGGCCGCTACGAGCAGTACTTC. The chain combines TRBV24-1 with TRBJ2-7; D possibly corresponds to TRBD2 (5 bases). There are 13 residues in the CDR3. Between the trimmed V and J ends, which lost 9 bases and 3 bases, there was a span of 14 bases. The V gene's germline CDR1 is KGHDR and CDR2 SFDVKD.

The chain has TRBV28 and TRBJ1-5, with D perhaps TRBD1 (5 bases). CDR1 MDHEN and CDR2 SYDVKM come from the germline V gene. V gave up 7 bases and J gave up 8 bases, with 18 bases separating them. The CDR3 has 14 residues. The CDR3, as DNA: TGTGCCAGCATCAAATGGCGGGGGGGGGAGCCCCAGCATTTT. Translation gives CASIKWRGGEPQHF.

This clonotype has at least ten counts. This chain uses TRBV7-2 with TRBJ1-6, with 9 bases aligning to TRBD1. CDR1 and CDR2 from the germline V gene are SGHTA and FQGNSA. V lost 5 bases, J lost 7 bases, and 9 bases stayed unmatched. The CDR3 length is 16 residues. The CDR3 DNA sequence: TGTGCCAGCAGCCTCCACAGGGGGCGCGCGAATTCACCCCTCCACTTT. It yields the protein CASSLHRGRANSPLHF.

At least ten counts were recorded for this clonotype. V gene TRBV20-1 combines with J gene TRBJ2-1, with a possible D match to TRBD1 (6 bases). CDR1 DFQATT and CDR2 SNEGSKA come from the germline V gene (reference sequence). Trimming left V 4 bases short and J 8 bases short, with 9 bases between. The length of the CDR3 is 11 residues. The CDR3 here is CSATGDHEQFF. The CDR3 bases are TGCAGTGCTACAGGGGACCATGAGCAGTTCTTC.

This chain links TRBV10-2 with TRBJ1-5, with TRBD1 matching 7 bases. The CDR3 length is 13 residues. Germline V lookup: CDR1 WSHSY, CDR2 SAAADI. Trimming at V came to 5 bases and at J to 7 bases, leaving 5 bases not matched to a gene. This chain's CDR3 is CASSLQGMQPQHF. The CDR3 nucleotides are TGCGCCAGCAGTCTACAGGGGATGCAGCCCCAGCATTTT.

This clonotype has a single count. V gene TRBV4-3 combines with J gene TRBJ2-7; D may be TRBD2 (5 bases). CDR1 LGHNA and CDR2 YSLEER come from the germline V gene. The CDR3 has 13 residues. Trimming stripped 3 bases from V and 1 base from J, with 7 bases between. CDR3 bases: TGCGCCAGCAGCCAGAAGCGGTCCTACGAGCAGTACTTC. Translated, it gives CASSQKRSYEQYF.

This clonotype was observed a handful of times. V is TRBV2 and J is TRBJ2-3; 11 positions agree with TRBD2. The trim removed 7 bases at V and 1 base at J, leaving 1 base unmatched. Germline V CDR1 and CDR2: SNHLY, FYNNEI. CDR3 length equals 14 residues. The CDR3 nucleotides read TGTGCCAGCAAGACTAGCGGGGGCACAGATACGCAGTATTTT. It is translated as CASKTSGGTDTQYF.

V gene TRBV4-1 combines with J gene TRBJ2-2; the D is unclear. CDR3 length equals 19 residues. The germline V gene encodes CDR1 MGHRA and CDR2 YSYEKL. Deletions cut 1 base from V and 5 bases from J, with 23 bases between. The CDR3 DNA is TGCGCCAGCAGCCAAGGAAAGGCTCTCGACCCGACGGGTACCGGGGAGCTGTTTTTT. It encodes CASSQGKALDPTGTGELFF.

This clonotype was seen a few times. The J gene is TRBJ2-3, the V gene TRBV5-1, with 11 bases that match TRBD2. CDR3 size: 14 residues. Per the germline V gene, CDR1 is SGHRS and CDR2 is YFSETQ. J lost 5 bases, V lost 7 bases, and 6 bases had no gene match. CDR3 sequence reads: CASGRLAGQDTQYF. In DNA, the CDR3 is TGCGCCAGCGGACGACTAGCGGGGCAAGATACGCAGTATTTT.

This clonotype was counted many times. The chain couples TRBV12-3 or TRBV12-4 to TRBJ2-7; 8 nucleotides align to TRBD1. V lost 5 bases and J lost 2; bases outside the gene matches: 5. This CDR3 is 14 amino acids long. CDR3 sequence (DNA): TGTGCCAGCAGTGCAGGACAGGGCCCCTACGAGCAGTACTTC. Protein product: CASSAGQGPYEQYF.